This T cell receptor beta chain was captured in a study of T cell responses to AZD1222 COVID-19 vaccine. Per the germline V gene, CDR1 is PRHDT and CDR2 is FYEKMQ (reference sequence). The length of the CDR3 is 14 residues. Trimming took 5 bases from V and 3 from J; bases not matched to a gene: 7. The repertoire was sequenced with immunoSEQ multiplex PCR; TCRdb's copy has only in-frame clones and lacks some. The data hold 90,000 to 120,000 clones, with 70% to 90% observed a single time. The study, taken as a whole, reports: Recipients of AZD1222 seropositive at baseline numbered only 5 or 6. Spike-wide coverage was observed for vaccine-associated CD4 TCRs, with dominant responses at 160-218 and 743-854.

Remarks on this clone: The antigen remains unidentified.

This receptor was identified in an adult who received the AZD1222 COVID-19 vaccine. The sample here was peripheral blood, taken 28 days after the second AZD1222 dose. The chain employs TRBV13 and TRBJ2-7; the match to TRBD1 covers 7 bases. CDR3 DNA: TGTGCCAGCAGCCTGGGACAGTCCTTCTACGAGCAGTACTTC. Protein: CASSLGQSFYEQYF. The variable domain in full, completed from reference TRBV13 and TRBJ2-7, reads AAGVIQSPRHLIKEKRETATLKCYPIPRHDTVYWYQQGPGQDPQFLISFYEKMQSDKGSIPDRFSAQQFSDYHSELNMSSLELGDSALYFCASSLGQSFYEQYFGPGTRLTVT.